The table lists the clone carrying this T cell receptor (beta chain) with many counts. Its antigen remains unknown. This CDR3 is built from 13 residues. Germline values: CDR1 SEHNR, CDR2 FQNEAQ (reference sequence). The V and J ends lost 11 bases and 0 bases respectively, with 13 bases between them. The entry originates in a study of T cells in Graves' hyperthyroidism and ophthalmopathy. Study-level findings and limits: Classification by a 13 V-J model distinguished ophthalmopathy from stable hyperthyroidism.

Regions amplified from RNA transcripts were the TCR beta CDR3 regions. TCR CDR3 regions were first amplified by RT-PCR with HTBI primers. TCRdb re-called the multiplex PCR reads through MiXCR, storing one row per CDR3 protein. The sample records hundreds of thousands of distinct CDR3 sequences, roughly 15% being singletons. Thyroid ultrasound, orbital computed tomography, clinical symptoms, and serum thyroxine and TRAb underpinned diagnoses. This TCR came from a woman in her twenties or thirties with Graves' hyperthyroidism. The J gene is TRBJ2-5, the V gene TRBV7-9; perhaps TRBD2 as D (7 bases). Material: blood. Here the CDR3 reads CALGGEYQETQYF. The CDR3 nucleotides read TGTGCCCTAGGGGGGGAGTACCAAGAGACCCAGTACTTC. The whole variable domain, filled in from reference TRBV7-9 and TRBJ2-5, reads DTGVSQNPRHKITKRGQNVTFRCDPISEHNRLYWYRQTLGQGPEFLTYFQNEAQLEKSRLLSDRFSAERPKGSFSTLEIQRTEQGDSAMYLCALGGEYQETQYFGPGTRLLVL.